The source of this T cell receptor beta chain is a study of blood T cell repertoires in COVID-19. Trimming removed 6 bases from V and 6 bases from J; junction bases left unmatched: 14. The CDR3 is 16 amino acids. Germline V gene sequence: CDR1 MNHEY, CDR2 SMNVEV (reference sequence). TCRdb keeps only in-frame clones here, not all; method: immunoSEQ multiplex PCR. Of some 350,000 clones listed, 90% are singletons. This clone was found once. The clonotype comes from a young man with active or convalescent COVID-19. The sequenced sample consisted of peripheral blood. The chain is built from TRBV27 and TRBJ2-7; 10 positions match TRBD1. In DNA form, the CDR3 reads TGTGCCAGCAGGGACAGGGGGGCCATGGGGTACGTCGAGCAGTACTTC. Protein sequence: CASRDRGAMGYVEQYF.